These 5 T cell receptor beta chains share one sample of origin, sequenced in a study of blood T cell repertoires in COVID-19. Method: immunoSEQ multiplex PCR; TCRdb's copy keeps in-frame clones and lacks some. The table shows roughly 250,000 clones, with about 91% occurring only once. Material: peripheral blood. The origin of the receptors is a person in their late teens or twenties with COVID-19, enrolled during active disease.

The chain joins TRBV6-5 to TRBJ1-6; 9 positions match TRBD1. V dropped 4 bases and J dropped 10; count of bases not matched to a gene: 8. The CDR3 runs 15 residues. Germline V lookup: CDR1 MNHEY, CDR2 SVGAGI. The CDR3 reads CASSSLGQGNSPLHF. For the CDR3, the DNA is TGTGCCAGCAGTTCCCTGGGACAGGGAAACTCACCCCTCCACTTT.

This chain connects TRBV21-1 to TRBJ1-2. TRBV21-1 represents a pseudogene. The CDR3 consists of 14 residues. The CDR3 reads CASSKVGGGYGYTF. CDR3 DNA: TGTGCCAGCAGCAAAGTCGGGGGTGGGTATGGCTACACCTTC.

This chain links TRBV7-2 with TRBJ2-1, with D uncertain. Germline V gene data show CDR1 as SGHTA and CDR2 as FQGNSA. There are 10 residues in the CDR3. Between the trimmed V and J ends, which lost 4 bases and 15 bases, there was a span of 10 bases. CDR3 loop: CASSSAPRFF. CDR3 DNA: TGTGCCAGCAGCTCCGCGCCTCGGTTCTTC.

CDR3 in DNA: TGTGCCAGCAGCAAATACAGCGGGAGTCCTTACAATGAGCAGTTCTTC. It encodes CASSKYSGSPYNEQFF. This rearrangement joins TRBV7-6 to TRBJ2-1, with 8 bases fitting TRBD2. The length of the CDR3 is 16 residues. Germline V gene sequence: CDR1 SGHVS, CDR2 FNYEAQ. V lost 5 bases to trimming and J lost 4 bases; unmatched junction nucleotides: 10.

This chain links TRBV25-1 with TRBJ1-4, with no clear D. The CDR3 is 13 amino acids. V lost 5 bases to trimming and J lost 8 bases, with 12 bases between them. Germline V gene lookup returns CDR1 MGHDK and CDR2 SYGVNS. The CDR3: CASSFSGGEKLFF. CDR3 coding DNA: TGTGCCAGCAGTTTTTCAGGCGGGGAAAAACTGTTTTTT.